The rows below give T cell receptor beta chains drawn from one sample of a study of early T cells in non-severe SARS-CoV-2 infection. One entry per CDR3 protein results from TCRdb running MiXCR on the 5' RACE reads. The sample lists about 73,000 distinct CDR3 sequences, around 15% occurring once. Sequencing used whole blood. These receptors came from an adult who was a healthcare worker with PCR-confirmed SARS-CoV-2 infection or an uninfected control (not recorded which). Each CDR3 is given with its conserved first and last residue.

J,V,CDR3
TRBJ1-6,TRBV2,CASRNTGTGVSPLHF
TRBJ2-5,TRBV27,CASSSNRGSETQYF
TRBJ2-7,TRBV27,CASSLSGDEGEQYF
TRBJ1-5,TRBV5-5,CASSLFGQRSNQPQHF
TRBJ2-1,TRBV11-2,CASSHQNEQFF
TRBJ1-5,TRBV7-2,CASSLALDRLNQPQHF
TRBJ1-1,TRBV20-1,CSARSSGTETEAFF
TRBJ2-1,TRBV29-1,CSVGTSGWDEQFF
TRBJ2-7,TRBV7-9,CASSSQVSYEQYF
TRBJ1-2,TRBV5-1,CASSLGQESYTF
TRBJ2-1,TRBV11-2,CASSSPPETFNEQFF
TRBJ2-1,TRBV29-1,CSVEPQPSYNEQFF
TRBJ2-7,TRBV5-4,CASGTRSGYEQYF
TRBJ2-2,TRBV4-3,CASSQSILAGQPGELFF
TRBJ1-1,TRBV7-9,CASSLRTEFSEAFF
TRBJ2-3,TRBV29-1,CSVHLASTTDTQYF
TRBJ2-1,TRBV4-2,CASSQDLSEQFF
TRBJ1-1,TRBV11-2,CASSLEGSATEAFF
TRBJ1-5,TRBV12-3/TRBV12-4,CASSLVAQGNNQPQHF
TRBJ2-3,TRBV18,CASSPPDSFTDTQYF
TRBJ2-1,TRBV18,CASSSASAYNEQFF
TRBJ1-5,TRBV28,CASSNRDRLHF
TRBJ2-1,TRBV2,CAIKGGSYNEQFF
TRBJ2-5,TRBV5-6,CASSLTTQETQYF
TRBJ2-1,TRBV29-1,CSGGRDQKNNEQFF
TRBJ1-6,TRBV6-1,CASSGQGGNSPLHF
TRBJ1-2,TRBV2,CASSEGRNYGYTF
TRBJ1-2,TRBV6-2/TRBV6-3,CASSYPRNVLGGYTF
TRBJ1-2,TRBV6-1,CASSKDRDYGYTF
TRBJ2-3,TRBV30,CAWSVIQDTQYF
TRBJ1-2,TRBV7-9,CASSLEQGGGYTF
TRBJ2-3,TRBV5-1,CASSSDGTSTDTQYF
TRBJ1-1,TRBV28,CASSPNTEAFF
TRBJ1-3,TRBV29-1,CSVESGFSGNTIYF
TRBJ2-1,TRBV10-3,CAIRGQYNEQFF
TRBJ2-1,TRBV4-3,CASSPHMGDNEQFF
TRBJ2-3,TRBV12-3/TRBV12-4,CASSFSGADTQYF
TRBJ2-7,TRBV29-1,CSVGHTANEQYF
TRBJ2-3,TRBV19,CASSTGPTDTQYF
TRBJ2-7,TRBV20-1,CSARGVRGYEQYF
TRBJ2-1,TRBV4-1,CASSQDAGVDEQFF
TRBJ2-1,TRBV2,CARGTGSSYNEQFF